A single sample gave rise to the 4 T cell receptor beta chains below, sequenced in a study of blood T cell repertoires in COVID-19 (TCRdb year 2020). The library was prepared using the immunoSEQ multiplex PCR assay. Held by TCRdb, this immuneACCESS table contains in-frame sequences only and omits some clones. Under half of the omission traces to an unresolved V gene where checked; the cause of the rest is unknown. Counted in this sample were about 430,000 clones; approximately 90% of them appeared once. Clones ranked in the top ten supply approximately 1.5% of the sample. The source material was PBMCs or T cells enriched from blood (not recorded which). Source of these receptors: a woman between 18 and 29 years old who had been exposed to COVID-19.

The chain recombines TRBV7-2 with TRBJ2-1; 9 nucleotides match TRBD1. Per the germline V gene, CDR1 is SGHTA and CDR2 is FQGNSA. V was pared by 3 bases and J by 7 bases, with 10 bases of the junction left unmatched. The CDR3 covers 16 residues. This CDR3 reads CASSLHRDRVINEQFF. The DNA of the CDR3 is TGTGCCAGCAGCTTGCACCGGGACAGGGTGATTAATGAGCAGTTCTTC.

The chain couples TRBV24-1 to TRBJ2-7, with TRBD1 matching over 11 bases. CDR1 KGHDR and CDR2 SFDVKD come from the germline V gene. With V trimmed by 7 bases and J by 4 bases, 5 bases remained unmatched. The CDR3 sequence is 14 residues long. The CDR3 protein is CATSKGQGAYEQYF. CDR3 nucleotides: TGTGCCACCAGCAAAGGACAGGGGGCTTACGAGCAGTACTTC.

The V call is TRBV4-1, the J call TRBJ2-1; TRBD1 agrees at 9 bases. J lost 5 bases, V lost 6 bases, and 8 bases had no gene match. Germline V lookup: CDR1 MGHRA, CDR2 YSYEKL. The CDR3 contains 15 residues. The CDR3 reads CASRLTGGRDNEQFF. The CDR3 region has the DNA TGCGCCAGCAGACTGACAGGGGGGAGGGACAATGAGCAGTTCTTC.

The table lists this clone with a few counts. The rearrangement links TRBV4-2 to TRBJ2-3, with a tentative D call TRBD2 (6 bases). Germline V gene data show CDR1 as LGHNA and CDR2 as YNFKEQ. This CDR3 contains 16 residues. Trimming shortened V by 6 bases and J by 6 bases, and 22 bases separated the two germline ends. CDR3 nucleotide sequence: TGTGCCAGCAGGGTTACGTCTAGCGCCCTCGGGGATACGCAGTATTTT. Residues: CASRVTSSALGDTQYF.